One sample yielded the 14 T cell receptor beta chains listed below, sequenced in a study of cytomegalovirus exposure and HLA in healthy donors. Use of 60 Vbeta and 13 Jbeta primers characterized the PCR. Sequencing was performed with immunoSEQ multiplex PCR; in TCRdb, only in-frame clones are kept and a portion is missing. The sample has about 150,000 clones, roughly 70% seen once. Source material: PBMCs. These receptors were obtained from a man aged 25-45 years in good health and CMV-seronegative.

The chain combines TRBV4-1 with TRBJ2-5; 8 nucleotides agree with TRBD2. The CDR3 totals 16 residues. Looked up from germline, CDR1 is MGHRA and CDR2 is YSYEKL. With V trimmed by 1 base and J by 2 bases, 6 bases remained unmatched. CDR3 protein: CASSQVMGTRQETQYF. CDR3 nucleotides: TGCGCCAGCAGCCAAGTTATGGGGACTAGGCAAGAGACCCAGTACTTC.

This rearrangement joins TRBV7-9 to TRBJ1-6; the match to TRBD1 covers 10 bases. V dropped 0 bases and J dropped 5; count of bases not matched to a gene: 4. This CDR3 is 17 amino acids long. Germline CDR1 is SEHNR and CDR2 is FQNEAQ (reference sequence). The CDR3 DNA reads as TGTGCCAGCAGCTTAGCAGTCGGGACAGGGGATAATTCACCCCTCCACTTT. Translation: CASSLAVGTGDNSPLHF.

The rearrangement uses TRBV2 and TRBJ1-5; 9 bases are a match to TRBD1. V gave up 3 bases and J gave up 6 bases; unmatched junction bases: 6. Germline V gives CDR1 SNHLY, CDR2 FYNNEI. The CDR3 sequence is 15 residues long. Written as DNA, the CDR3 is TGTGCCAGCAGTGAGGGGACAGGGAGAAGTCAGCCCCAGCATTTT. Translating gives CASSEGTGRSQPQHF.

The chain carries TRBV10-3 and TRBJ2-2; 8 nucleotides align to TRBD1. V trimming: 6 bases; J trimming: 1 base; junction bases outside the gene matches: 1. Germline CDR1 is ENHRY and CDR2 is SYGVKD. The CDR3 contains 14 residues. CDR3 DNA: TGTGCCATCAGGGGGACAGGGAACACCGGGGAGCTGTTTTTT. Translation gives CAIRGTGNTGELFF.

The CDR3, as DNA: TGCGCCAGCAGCCAAGCCGGTCAGAGGGCTTTCTTT. Protein: CASSQAGQRAFF. The chain carries TRBV4-1 and TRBJ1-1; no reliable D call. The V gene's germline CDR1 is MGHRA and CDR2 YSYEKL. The V end lost 1 base, the J end lost 11 bases, and 11 bases lay between the germline ends. The CDR3 is made up of 12 amino acids.

J is TRBJ2-3 and V is TRBV5-4; TRBD2 might be the D (5 bases). Per the germline V gene, CDR1 is SGHNT and CDR2 is YYREEE (reference sequence). V gave up 0 bases and J gave up 1 base, with 12 bases separating them. The CDR3 spans 16 residues. Here the CDR3 reads CASSLVGDYRTDTQYF. The CDR3, as DNA: TGTGCCAGCAGCTTGGTAGGTGACTACCGCACAGATACGCAGTATTTT.

The chain links TRBV30 to TRBJ2-1; tentative D call: TRBD1 (5 bases). Germline loops: CDR1 GTSNPN, CDR2 SVGIG (reference sequence). This CDR3 contains 13 residues. V was shortened by 2 bases and J by 8 bases, with 13 bases between the two germline ends. The CDR3 region is CAWSRLLGHEQFF. In DNA form, the CDR3 reads TGTGCCTGGAGTAGATTATTGGGGCATGAGCAGTTCTTC.

The rearrangement joins TRBV5-1 to TRBJ2-7, with TRBD2 identical over 10 bases. This CDR3 spans 15 amino acids. V lost 0 bases to trimming and J lost 1 base; unmatched junction nucleotides: 1. Germline CDR1 is SGHRS and CDR2 is YFSETQ. The CDR3, as DNA: TGCGCCAGCAGCTTGGAACTAGCGGGGTCCTACGAGCAGTACTTC. It specifies CASSLELAGSYEQYF. Using reference TRBV5-1 and TRBJ2-7 for the parts outside the CDR3, the full variable domain is KAGVTQTPRYLIKTRGQQVTLSCSPISGHRSVSWYQQTPGQGLQFLFEYFSETQRNKGNFPGRFSGRQFSNSRSEMNVSTLELGDSALYLCASSLELAGSYEQYFGPGTRLTVT.

This clone has more than one count but fewer than ten. This chain uses TRBV5-1 with TRBJ1-1; no reliable D call. V was trimmed by 1 base and J by 1 base, leaving 8 bases between them. The germline gives CDR1 SGHRS, CDR2 YFSETQ. CDR3 size: 14 residues. The CDR3 nucleotides read TGCGCCAGCAGCTTGCGGTTCTGGAACACTGAAGCTTTCTTT. Amino acid sequence: CASSLRFWNTEAFF. Full variable domain (missing parts from reference TRBV5-1 and TRBJ1-1): KAGVTQTPRYLIKTRGQQVTLSCSPISGHRSVSWYQQTPGQGLQFLFEYFSETQRNKGNFPGRFSGRQFSNSRSEMNVSTLELGDSALYLCASSLRFWNTEAFFGQGTRLTVV.

The J gene is TRBJ2-3, the V gene TRBV9, with a possible D match to TRBD2 (6 bases). The germline CDR1 and CDR2 sequences are SGDLS and YYNGEE. The length of the CDR3 is 17 residues. The V end lost 0 bases, the J end lost 6 bases, and 20 bases lay between the germline ends. Here the CDR3 reads CASSVVPSTSLHDTQYF. CDR3 sequence (DNA): TGTGCCAGCAGCGTAGTCCCTTCCACTAGCTTACACGATACGCAGTATTTT.

J is TRBJ2-7 and V is TRBV14, with unresolved D. This CDR3 comprises 12 residues. CDR1 is SGHDN, CDR2 FVKESK, per germline. Trimming pared 3 bases from V and 6 bases from J, leaving 9 bases between. The CDR3 DNA reads TGTGCCAGCAGCCATTCCCGTTCCGAGCAGTACTTC. Protein: CASSHSRSEQYF. Combining the CDR3 with reference TRBV14 and TRBJ2-7 gives the whole variable domain EAGVTQFPSHSVIEKGQTVTLRCDPISGHDNLYWYRRVMGKEIKFLLHFVKESKQDESGMPNNRFLAERTGGTYSTLKVQPAELEDSGVYFCASSHSRSEQYFGPGTRLTVT.

This clone has more than one count but fewer than ten. The chain recombines TRBV7-8 with TRBJ1-3, with TRBD1 matching over 8 bases. The junction had 9 bases not matched to a gene; V was cut back by 2 bases and J by 3 bases. CDR1 and CDR2 (germline): SGHVS, FQNEAQ. This CDR3 contains 17 residues. As DNA, the CDR3 is TGTGCCAGCAGCTTACCAGGGGGCGGGCTGGATGGAAACACCATATATTTT. It translates to CASSLPGGGLDGNTIYF.

This chain uses TRBV14 with TRBJ1-2; D gene uncertain. Germline loops: CDR1 SGHDN, CDR2 FVKESK. CDR3 length: 14 amino acids. The V gene lost 1 base and the J gene lost 4 bases, with 10 bases spanning the gap. CDR3: CASSQVDGIYGYTF. The CDR3 DNA follows: TGTGCCAGCAGCCAAGTCGACGGGATCTATGGCTACACCTTC. The variable domain in full, with the rest retrieved from reference TRBV14 and TRBJ1-2, is EAGVTQFPSHSVIEKGQTVTLRCDPISGHDNLYWYRRVMGKEIKFLLHFVKESKQDESGMPNNRFLAERTGGTYSTLKVQPAELEDSGVYFCASSQVDGIYGYTFGSGTRLTVV.

This chain links TRBV4-1 with TRBJ1-2; D is unresolved. V lost 0 bases and J lost 6, with 8 bases in between. The CDR3 is made up of 13 amino acids. The germline CDR1 and CDR2 sequences are MGHRA and YSYEKL. The CDR3 sequence is CASSQERGDGYTF. The CDR3 DNA sequence: TGCGCCAGCAGCCAAGAACGCGGGGATGGCTACACCTTC.